A single sample gave rise to the 17 T cell receptor beta chains below, sequenced in a study of blood T cell repertoires in COVID-19. Assay used: immunoSEQ multiplex PCR; TCRdb lists only in-frame clones, some missing. Of a few hundred thousand clones detected, 65% to 90% appear once; the ten largest clones hold approximately 4%. Sequences were obtained from PBMCs or T cells enriched from blood (not recorded which). These receptors came from a woman aged 25-40 years who had been exposed to COVID-19.

V is TRBV29-1 and J is TRBJ2-7; TRBD1 agrees at 10 bases. This CDR3 has 15 residues. The germline V gene encodes CDR1 SQVTM and CDR2 ANQGSEA. V trimming: 1 base; J trimming: 6 bases; junction bases outside the gene matches: 9. The CDR3 is CSVEGAGTGALEQYF. In nucleotides, the CDR3 is TGCAGCGTTGAAGGGGCGGGGACAGGGGCCCTCGAGCAGTACTTC.

The V call is TRBV6-5, the J call TRBJ2-5; TRBD2 might be the D (5 bases). The germline V gene has CDR1 MNHEY and CDR2 SVGAGI. CDR3 length: 14 amino acids. Trimming left V 6 bases short and J 9 bases short, with 20 bases between. In DNA, the CDR3 is TGTGCCAGCAGCGCCGGGGTCCCCCCCGGGGCCCAGTACTTC. This encodes CASSAGVPPGAQYF.

The chain recombines TRBV5-4 with TRBJ1-6, with D uncertain. The germline V gene has CDR1 SGHNT and CDR2 YYREEE (reference sequence). Trimming stripped 4 bases from V and 5 bases from J, with 16 bases between. The CDR3 sequence is 16 residues long. For the CDR3, the DNA is TGTGCCAGCAGCGAGGACCCGGGCGGGAATAATTCACCCCTCCACTTT. Translating it yields CASSEDPGGNNSPLHF.

This rearrangement joins TRBV29-1 to TRBJ2-1; D might be TRBD1 (6 bases). The CDR3 extends over 13 amino acids. Germline V gene sequence: CDR1 SQVTM, CDR2 ANQGSEA. V lost 7 bases, J lost 4 bases, and 14 bases lay in between. The CDR3 reads CSAHTDSYNEQFF. The DNA of the CDR3 is TGCAGCGCTCACACGGACAGTTACAATGAGCAGTTCTTC.

This clone was detected only once. The chain couples TRBV6-5 to TRBJ1-5; D may be TRBD1 (5 bases). Per the germline V gene, CDR1 is MNHEY and CDR2 is SVGAGI. V was trimmed by 6 bases and J by 3 bases, leaving 6 bases between them. This CDR3 contains 12 residues. CDR3 sequence (DNA): TGTGCCAGCAGAGGGGCCAATCAGCCCCAGCATTTT. It codes for CASRGANQPQHF.

This chain uses TRBV27 with TRBJ1-2, with 9 positions matching TRBD1. The J segment lost 8 bases and the V segment lost 3 bases, leaving 4 bases of the junction unmatched. The length of the CDR3 is 13 residues. Germline CDR1 MNHEY, CDR2 SMNVEV (reference sequence). The CDR3 DNA reads TGTGCCAGCAGTTTGAGGACAGGGGTCGGCTACACCTTC. As protein: CASSLRTGVGYTF.

The rearrangement joins TRBV2 to TRBJ1-5; 11 bases line up with TRBD1. The germline V gene has CDR1 SNHLY and CDR2 FYNNEI. The trim removed 6 bases at V and 16 bases at J, leaving 14 bases unmatched. CDR3 length equals 14 residues. The CDR3 reads CASRGGQGADFCHF. The CDR3 DNA reads TGTGCCAGCAGGGGAGGACAGGGGGCAGATTTCTGTCATTTT.

This chain joins TRBV5-4 and TRBJ2-1, with TRBD2 matching 10 bases. Germline CDR1 and CDR2: SGHNT and YYREEE (reference sequence). J gave up 6 bases and V 2 bases, and 5 bases lay outside the gene matches. The CDR3 has 15 residues. The CDR3 sequence: CASSFTGTSANEQFF. The CDR3 coding sequence is TGTGCCAGCAGCTTTACCGGGACTAGCGCCAATGAGCAGTTCTTC.

V usage is TRBV24-1 and J usage is TRBJ2-3, with TRBD1 matching 9 bases. The CDR3 runs 16 residues. CDR1 KGHDR and CDR2 SFDVKD come from the germline V gene. With V trimmed by 4 bases and J by 4 bases, 8 bases remained unmatched. The CDR3 loop is CATSDQTGGKSDTQYF. CDR3 in DNA: TGTGCCACCAGTGACCAAACAGGGGGCAAGTCAGATACGCAGTATTTT.

In its sample, this clone was seen many times. The gene calls are TRBV21-1 and TRBJ1-5. TRBV21-1 is classified as a pseudogene. This CDR3 spans 13 amino acids. The CDR3 sequence: CASGKTGNQPQHF. In DNA, the CDR3 is TGTGCCAGCGGCAAAACGGGCAATCAGCCCCAGCATTTT.

The chain employs TRBV12-3 or TRBV12-4 and TRBJ1-2, with 7 bases matching TRBD1. V shed 5 bases, J shed 4 bases, and the junction held 4 bases outside the gene matches. The CDR3 has 13 residues. The CDR3 protein is CASSLQGFYGYTF. Here the CDR3 DNA reads TGTGCCAGCAGTCTACAGGGGTTCTATGGCTACACCTTC.

The CDR3 sequence is CATSRDLGSLFQPQHF. CDR3 sequence (DNA): TGTGCCACCAGCAGAGATTTGGGCAGCCTCTTTCAGCCCCAGCATTTT. This chain links TRBV15 with TRBJ1-5, with unresolved D. V gave up 0 bases and J gave up 6 bases, with 15 bases separating them. The CDR3 is 16 amino acids. CDR1 is LNHNV, CDR2 YYDKDF, per germline (reference sequence).

The V gene is TRBV5-1, the J gene TRBJ2-7; 9 bases line up with TRBD1. This CDR3 comprises 15 residues. Germline V gene lookup returns CDR1 SGHRS and CDR2 YFSETQ. The junction had 8 bases not matched to a gene; V was cut back by 5 bases and J by 2 bases. CDR3 in amino acids: CASRVQGQGAYEQYF. Written as DNA, the CDR3 is TGCGCCAGCAGAGTCCAGGGACAGGGTGCCTACGAGCAGTACTTC.

This chain links TRBV30 with TRBJ2-3; 10 bases map to TRBD2. Germline-derived CDR1 and CDR2 are GTSNPN and SVGIG (reference sequence). The junction had 8 bases not matched to a gene; V was cut back by 3 bases and J by 14 bases. There are 12 residues in the CDR3. The CDR3 DNA follows: TGTGCCTGGAGACCAGCGGGGGGGCCATTGTATTTT. It is translated as CAWRPAGGPLYF.

The rearrangement links TRBV11-3 to TRBJ2-2, with 10 positions matching TRBD1. Per the germline V gene, CDR1 is SGHNT and CDR2 is YENEEA. Trimming removed 1 base from V and 3 bases from J; junction bases left unmatched: 8. The CDR3 is 18 residues long. The CDR3 sequence is CASSLGPQGTGDTGELFF. Written as DNA, the CDR3 is TGTGCCAGCAGCTTAGGTCCCCAGGGGACAGGGGACACCGGGGAGCTGTTTTTT.

The chain carries TRBV7-9 and TRBJ1-4; D ambiguous. Germline CDR1 SEHNR, CDR2 FQNEAQ (reference sequence). V lost 1 base and J 7 bases, leaving 7 bases between the germline ends. The CDR3 consists of 13 residues. The chain's CDR3 is CASSLGVFEKLFF. The CDR3 coding sequence is TGTGCCAGCAGCTTAGGCGTATTTGAAAAACTGTTTTTT.

The chain carries TRBV11-2 and TRBJ1-4; the D is unclear. Germline V CDR1 and CDR2: SGHAT, FQNNGV. The CDR3 has 14 amino acids. The V gene lost 0 bases and the J gene lost 8 bases, with 10 bases spanning the gap. In nucleotides, the CDR3 is TGTGCCAGCAGCTTAGAGGGCAGACCCGAAAAACTGTTTTTT. Translation: CASSLEGRPEKLFF. Full variable domain (remainder filled in from reference TRBV11-2 and TRBJ1-4): EAGVAQSPRYKIIEKRQSVAFWCNPISGHATLYWYQQILGQGPKLLIQFQNNGVVDDSQLPKDRFSAERLKGVDSTLKIQPAKLEDSAVYLCASSLEGRPEKLFFGSGTQLSVL.